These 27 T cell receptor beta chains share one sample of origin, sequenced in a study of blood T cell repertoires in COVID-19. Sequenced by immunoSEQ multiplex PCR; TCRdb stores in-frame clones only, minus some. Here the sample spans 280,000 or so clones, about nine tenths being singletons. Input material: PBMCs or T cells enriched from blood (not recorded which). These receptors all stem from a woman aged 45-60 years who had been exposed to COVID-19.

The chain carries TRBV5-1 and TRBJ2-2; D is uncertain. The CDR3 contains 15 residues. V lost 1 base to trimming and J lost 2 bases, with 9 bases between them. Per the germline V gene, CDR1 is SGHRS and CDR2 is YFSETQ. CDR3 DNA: TGCGCCAGCAGCTTGACTACTCAAAACACCGGGGAGCTGTTTTTT. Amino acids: CASSLTTQNTGELFF.

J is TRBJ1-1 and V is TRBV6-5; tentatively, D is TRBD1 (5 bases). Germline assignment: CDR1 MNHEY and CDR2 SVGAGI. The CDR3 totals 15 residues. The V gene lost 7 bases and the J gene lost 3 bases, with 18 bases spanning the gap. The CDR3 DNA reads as TGTGCCAGCACCAACGTGGGGGGAGGGGACACTGAAGCTTTCTTT. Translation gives CASTNVGGGDTEAFF.

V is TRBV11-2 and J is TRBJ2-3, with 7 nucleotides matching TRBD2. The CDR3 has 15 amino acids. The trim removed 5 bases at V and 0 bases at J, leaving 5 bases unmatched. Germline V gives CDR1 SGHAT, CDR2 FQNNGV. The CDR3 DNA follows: TGTGCCAGCAGCCGTCAGCGGGGAAGCACAGATACGCAGTATTTT. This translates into CASSRQRGSTDTQYF.

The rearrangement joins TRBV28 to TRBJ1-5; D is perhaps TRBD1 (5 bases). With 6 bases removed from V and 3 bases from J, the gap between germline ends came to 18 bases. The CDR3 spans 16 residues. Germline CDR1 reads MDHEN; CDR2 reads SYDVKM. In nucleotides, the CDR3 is TGTGCCAGCAGACATAAACGGGCAGGGAACAATCAGCCCCAGCATTTT. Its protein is CASRHKRAGNNQPQHF.

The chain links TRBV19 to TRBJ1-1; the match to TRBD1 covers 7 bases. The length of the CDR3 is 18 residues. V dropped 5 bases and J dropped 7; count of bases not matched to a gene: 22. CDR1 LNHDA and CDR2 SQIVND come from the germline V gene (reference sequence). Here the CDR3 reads CASSLGIFGGMRDSEAFF. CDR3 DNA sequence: TGTGCCAGTAGTCTGGGGATCTTTGGGGGGATGCGGGACAGTGAAGCTTTCTTT.

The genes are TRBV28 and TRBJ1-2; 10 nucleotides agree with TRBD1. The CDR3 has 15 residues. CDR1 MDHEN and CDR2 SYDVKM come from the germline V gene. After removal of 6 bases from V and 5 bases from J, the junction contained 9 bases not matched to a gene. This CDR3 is CASSQGGQGFYGYTF. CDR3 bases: TGTGCCAGCAGCCAGGGGGGACAGGGGTTTTATGGCTACACCTTC.

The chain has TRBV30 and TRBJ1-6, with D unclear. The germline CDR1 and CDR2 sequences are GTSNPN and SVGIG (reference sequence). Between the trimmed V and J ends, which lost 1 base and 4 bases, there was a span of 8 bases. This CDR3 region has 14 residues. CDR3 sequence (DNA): TGTGCCTGGAGTGGGCAGATTTATAATTCACCCCTCCACTTT. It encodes CAWSGQIYNSPLHF.

The CDR3 bases are TGTGCCAGCAGTTCGAGACTCAGGAAAGCGGGAGATCAGCCCCAGCATTTT. The encoded protein is CASSSRLRKAGDQPQHF. This chain links TRBV27 with TRBJ1-5, with D unresolved. CDR1 and CDR2 from the germline V gene are MNHEY and SMNVEV (reference sequence). This CDR3 is built from 17 residues. The ends were cut back, 4 bases at V and 5 bases at J, with 21 bases in the middle.

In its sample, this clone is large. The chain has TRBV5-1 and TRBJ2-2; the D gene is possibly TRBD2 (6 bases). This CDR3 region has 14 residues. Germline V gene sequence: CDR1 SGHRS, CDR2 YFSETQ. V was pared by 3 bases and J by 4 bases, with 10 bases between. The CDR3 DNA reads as TGCGCCAGCAGCTGGGGGACTGTCACCGGGGAGCTGTTTTTT. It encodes CASSWGTVTGELFF.

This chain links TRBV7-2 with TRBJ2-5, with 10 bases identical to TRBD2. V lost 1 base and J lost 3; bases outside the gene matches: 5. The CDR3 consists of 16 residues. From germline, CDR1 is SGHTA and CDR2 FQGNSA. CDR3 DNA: TGTGCCAGCAGCTTAGAAGTAGCGGGGGGCAAAGAGACCCAGTACTTC. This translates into CASSLEVAGGKETQYF.

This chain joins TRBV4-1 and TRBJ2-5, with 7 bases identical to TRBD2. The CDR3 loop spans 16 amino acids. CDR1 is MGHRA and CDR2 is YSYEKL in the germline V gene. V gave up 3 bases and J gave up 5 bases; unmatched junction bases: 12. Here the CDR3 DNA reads TGCGCCAGCAGCCAGGTTGGGACTATAGTCGGGGAGACCCAGTACTTC. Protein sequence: CASSQVGTIVGETQYF.

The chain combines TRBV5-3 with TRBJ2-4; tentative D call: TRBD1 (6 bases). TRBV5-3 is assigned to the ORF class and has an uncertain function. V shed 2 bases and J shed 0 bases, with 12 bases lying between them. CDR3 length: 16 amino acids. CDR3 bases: TGTGCCAGAAGCTTCTACAGGGAGATAGCCAAAAACATTCAGTACTTC. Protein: CARSFYREIAKNIQYF.

The CDR3 protein is CASSESPVGASPLHF. CDR3 bases: TGTGCCAGCAGTGAGAGCCCGGTGGGGGCTTCACCCCTCCACTTT. This chain connects TRBV6-1 to TRBJ1-6, with D perhaps TRBD1 (6 bases). Deletions cut 3 bases from V and 9 bases from J, with 15 bases between. The CDR3 is made up of 15 amino acids. The germline V gene has CDR1 MNHNS and CDR2 SASEGT.

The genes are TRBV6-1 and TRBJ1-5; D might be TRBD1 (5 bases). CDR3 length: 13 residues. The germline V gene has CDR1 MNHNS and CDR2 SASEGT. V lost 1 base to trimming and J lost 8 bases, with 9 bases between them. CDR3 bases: TGTGCCAGCAGTGAAGAGCCAGGGAAGCCCCAGCATTTT. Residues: CASSEEPGKPQHF.

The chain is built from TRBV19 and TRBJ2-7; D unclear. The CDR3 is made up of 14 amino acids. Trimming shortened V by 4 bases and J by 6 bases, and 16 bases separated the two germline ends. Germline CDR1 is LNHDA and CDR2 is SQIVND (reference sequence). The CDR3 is CASSTLIAPFEQYF. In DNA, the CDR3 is TGTGCCAGTAGTACTCTTATAGCCCCCTTCGAGCAGTACTTC.

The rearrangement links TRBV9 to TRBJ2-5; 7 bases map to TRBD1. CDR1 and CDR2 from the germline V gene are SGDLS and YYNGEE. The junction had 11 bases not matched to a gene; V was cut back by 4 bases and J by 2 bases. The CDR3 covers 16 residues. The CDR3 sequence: CASSYRYLQGQETQYF. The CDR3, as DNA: TGTGCCAGCAGCTATAGGTATTTACAGGGGCAAGAGACCCAGTACTTC. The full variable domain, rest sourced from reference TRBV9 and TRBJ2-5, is DSGVTQTPKHLITATGQRVTLRCSPRSGDLSVYWYQQSLDQGLQFLIQYYNGEERAKGNILERFSAQQFPDLHSELNLSSLELGDSALYFCASSYRYLQGQETQYFGPGTRLLVL.

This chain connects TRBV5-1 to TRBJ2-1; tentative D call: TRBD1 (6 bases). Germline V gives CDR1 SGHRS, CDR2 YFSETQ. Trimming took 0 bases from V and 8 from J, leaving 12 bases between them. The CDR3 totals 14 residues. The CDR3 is CASSLVVGGDEQFF. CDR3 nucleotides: TGCGCCAGCAGCTTGGTAGTAGGGGGAGATGAGCAGTTCTTC.

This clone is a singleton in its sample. The CDR3 region has the DNA TGTGCCAGCAGCTTAACCGGCGGGGGGGCCGCTTTGGTCAAAAACATTCAGTACTTC. Protein sequence: CASSLTGGGAALVKNIQYF. The chain recombines TRBV7-2 with TRBJ2-4, with 9 bases that match TRBD2. The CDR3 consists of 19 residues. Germline V gene lookup returns CDR1 SGHTA and CDR2 FQGNSA. V dropped 2 bases and J dropped 3; count of bases not matched to a gene: 14. Using reference TRBV7-2 and TRBJ2-4 for the parts outside the CDR3, the full variable domain is GAGVSQSPSNKVTEKGKDVELRCDPISGHTALYWYRQSLGQGLEFLIYFQGNSAPDKSGLPSDRFSAERTGGSVSTLTIQRTQQEDSAVYLCASSLTGGGAALVKNIQYFGAGTRLSVL.

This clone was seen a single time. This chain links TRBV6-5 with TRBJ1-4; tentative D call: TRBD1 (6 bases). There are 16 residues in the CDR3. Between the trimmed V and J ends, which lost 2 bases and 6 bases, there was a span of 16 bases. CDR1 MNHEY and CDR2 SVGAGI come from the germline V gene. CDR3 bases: TGTGCCAGCAGTTACACCGCAGGGGAGGGGGATGAAAAACTGTTTTTT. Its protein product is CASSYTAGEGDEKLFF.

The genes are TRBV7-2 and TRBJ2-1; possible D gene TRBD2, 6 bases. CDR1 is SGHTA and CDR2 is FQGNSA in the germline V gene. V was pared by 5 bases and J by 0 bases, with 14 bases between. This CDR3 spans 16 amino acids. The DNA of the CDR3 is TGTGCCAGCAGCATTGGAGGGGCCCTCTCCTACAATGAGCAGTTCTTC. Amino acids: CASSIGGALSYNEQFF. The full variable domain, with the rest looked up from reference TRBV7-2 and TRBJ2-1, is GAGVSQSPSNKVTEKGKDVELRCDPISGHTALYWYRQSLGQGLEFLIYFQGNSAPDKSGLPSDRFSAERTGGSVSTLTIQRTQQEDSAVYLCASSIGGALSYNEQFFGPGTRLTVL.

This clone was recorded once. CDR3 DNA sequence: TGTGCCAGCAGCTGGGGACAGGGGGTTTCTTCACCCCTCCACTTT. This encodes CASSWGQGVSSPLHF. This chain links TRBV5-8 with TRBJ1-6; 11 positions match TRBD1. This CDR3 comprises 15 residues. J was trimmed by 9 bases and V by 3 bases; bases with no gene match: 5. Germline CDR1 reads SGHTS; CDR2 reads YDEGEE.

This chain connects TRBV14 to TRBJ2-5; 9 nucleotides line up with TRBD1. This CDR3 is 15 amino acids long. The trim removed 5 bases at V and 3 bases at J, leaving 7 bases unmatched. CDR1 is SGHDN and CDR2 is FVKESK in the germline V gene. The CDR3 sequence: CASSLSGQGKETQYF. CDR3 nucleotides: TGTGCCAGCAGCTTGTCGGGACAGGGAAAAGAGACCCAGTACTTC.

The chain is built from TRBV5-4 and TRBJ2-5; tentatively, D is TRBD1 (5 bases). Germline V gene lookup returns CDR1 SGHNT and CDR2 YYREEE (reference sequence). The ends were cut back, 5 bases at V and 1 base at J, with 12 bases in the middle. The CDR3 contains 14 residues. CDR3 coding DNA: TGTGCCAGCAGAAGCCGGACATCCCAAGAGACCCAGTACTTC. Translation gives CASRSRTSQETQYF.

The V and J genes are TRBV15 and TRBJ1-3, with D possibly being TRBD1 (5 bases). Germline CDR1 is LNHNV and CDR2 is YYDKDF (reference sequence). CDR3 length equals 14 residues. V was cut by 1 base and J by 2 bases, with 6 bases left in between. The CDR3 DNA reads TGTGCCACCAGCAGAGGGGGGGCTGGAAACACCATATATTTT. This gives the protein CATSRGGAGNTIYF.

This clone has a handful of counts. CDR3 region: CASSLNTGSTDTQYF. The CDR3 coding sequence is TGTGCCAGCAGTTTAAACACAGGGAGCACAGATACGCAGTATTTT. The chain carries TRBV28 and TRBJ2-3; D is possibly TRBD1 (6 bases). The germline V and J ends were trimmed by 2 bases and 0 bases, with 9 bases remaining between them. This CDR3 is 15 amino acids long. The V gene's germline CDR1 is MDHEN and CDR2 SYDVKM.

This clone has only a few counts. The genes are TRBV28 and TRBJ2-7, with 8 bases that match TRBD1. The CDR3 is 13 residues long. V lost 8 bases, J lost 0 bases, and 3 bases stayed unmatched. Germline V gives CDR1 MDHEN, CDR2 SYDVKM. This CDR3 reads CASWTGSSYEQYF. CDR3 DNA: TGTGCCAGCTGGACAGGGAGCTCCTACGAGCAGTACTTC.

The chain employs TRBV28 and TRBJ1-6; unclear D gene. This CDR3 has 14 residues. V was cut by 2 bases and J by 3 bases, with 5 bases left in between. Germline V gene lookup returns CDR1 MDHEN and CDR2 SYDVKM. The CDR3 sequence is CASSLVVYNSPLHF. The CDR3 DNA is TGTGCCAGCAGTTTAGTAGTCTATAATTCACCCCTCCACTTT.